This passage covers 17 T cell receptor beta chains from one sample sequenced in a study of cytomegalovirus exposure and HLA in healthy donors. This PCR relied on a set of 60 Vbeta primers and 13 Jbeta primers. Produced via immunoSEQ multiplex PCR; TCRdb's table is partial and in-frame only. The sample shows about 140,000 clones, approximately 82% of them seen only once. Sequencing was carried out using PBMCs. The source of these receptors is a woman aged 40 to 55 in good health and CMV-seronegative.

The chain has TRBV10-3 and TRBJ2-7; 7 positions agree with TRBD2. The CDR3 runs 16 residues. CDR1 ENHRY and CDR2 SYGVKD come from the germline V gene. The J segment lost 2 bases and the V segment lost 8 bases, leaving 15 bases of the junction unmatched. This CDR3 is CAIGAAGDSQTYEQYF. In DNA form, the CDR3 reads TGTGCCATCGGCGCCGCGGGAGACTCACAGACCTACGAGCAGTACTTC.

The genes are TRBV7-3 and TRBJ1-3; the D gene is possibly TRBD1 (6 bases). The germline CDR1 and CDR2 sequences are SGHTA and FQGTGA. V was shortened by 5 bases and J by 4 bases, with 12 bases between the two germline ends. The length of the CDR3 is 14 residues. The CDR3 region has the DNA TGTGCCAGCAGCCCATCCAGGGGCGGAAACACCATATATTTT. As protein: CASSPSRGGNTIYF.

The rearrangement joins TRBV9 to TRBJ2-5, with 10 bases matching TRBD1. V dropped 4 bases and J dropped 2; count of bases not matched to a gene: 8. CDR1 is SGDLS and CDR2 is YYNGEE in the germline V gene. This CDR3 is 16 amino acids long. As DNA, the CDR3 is TGTGCCAGCAGCTTAGCCCCGGGACAGGGGCAAGAGACCCAGTACTTC. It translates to CASSLAPGQGQETQYF.

The CDR3 loop is CASTDRDQPQHF. The CDR3 coding sequence is TGTGCCAGCACGGACAGAGACCAGCCCCAGCATTTT. The J gene is TRBJ1-5, the V gene TRBV28; perhaps TRBD1 as D (6 bases). The CDR3 has 12 residues. CDR1 and CDR2 from the germline V gene are MDHEN and SYDVKM. The V end lost 7 bases, the J end lost 7 bases, and 11 bases lay between the germline ends.

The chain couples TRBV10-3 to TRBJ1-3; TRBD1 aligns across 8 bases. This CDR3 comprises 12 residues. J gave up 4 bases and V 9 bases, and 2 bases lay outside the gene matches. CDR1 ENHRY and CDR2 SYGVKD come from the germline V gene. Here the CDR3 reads CAIDRGGNTIYF. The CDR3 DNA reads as TGTGCCATTGACAGGGGCGGAAACACCATATATTTT.

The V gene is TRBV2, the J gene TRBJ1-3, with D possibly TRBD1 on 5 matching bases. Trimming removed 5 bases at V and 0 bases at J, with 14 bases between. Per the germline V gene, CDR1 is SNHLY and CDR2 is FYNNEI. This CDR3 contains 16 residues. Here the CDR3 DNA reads TGTGCCAGCAGTAATTTACGGGGGGACTCTGGAAACACCATATATTTT. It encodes CASSNLRGDSGNTIYF.

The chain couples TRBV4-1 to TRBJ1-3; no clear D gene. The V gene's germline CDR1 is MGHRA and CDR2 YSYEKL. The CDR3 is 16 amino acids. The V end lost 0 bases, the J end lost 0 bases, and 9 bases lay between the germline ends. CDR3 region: CASSQERSSSGNTIYF. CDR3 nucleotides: TGCGCCAGCAGCCAAGAACGCTCCAGCTCTGGAAACACCATATATTTT.

The chain's CDR3 is CASSSTGGKGYTF. In nucleotides, the CDR3 is TGTGCCAGCAGTTCTACAGGGGGAAAAGGCTACACCTTC. The chain has TRBV28 and TRBJ1-2; TRBD1 matches at 8 bases. Germline-derived CDR1 and CDR2 are MDHEN and SYDVKM. Trimming cost V 4 bases and J 8 bases; bases outside gene matches: 6. There are 13 residues in the CDR3.

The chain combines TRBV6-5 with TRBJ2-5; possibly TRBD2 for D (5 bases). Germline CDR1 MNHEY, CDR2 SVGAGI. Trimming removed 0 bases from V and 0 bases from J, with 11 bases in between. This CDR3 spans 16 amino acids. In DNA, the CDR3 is TGTGCCAGCAGTTACTCCTGGACTGCGTACCAAGAGACCCAGTACTTC. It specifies CASSYSWTAYQETQYF.

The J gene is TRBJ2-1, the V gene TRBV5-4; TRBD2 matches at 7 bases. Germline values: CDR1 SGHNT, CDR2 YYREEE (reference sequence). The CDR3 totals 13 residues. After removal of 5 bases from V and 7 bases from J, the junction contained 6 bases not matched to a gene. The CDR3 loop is CASSEAGWNEQFF. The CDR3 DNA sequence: TGTGCCAGCAGTGAAGCGGGATGGAATGAGCAGTTCTTC.

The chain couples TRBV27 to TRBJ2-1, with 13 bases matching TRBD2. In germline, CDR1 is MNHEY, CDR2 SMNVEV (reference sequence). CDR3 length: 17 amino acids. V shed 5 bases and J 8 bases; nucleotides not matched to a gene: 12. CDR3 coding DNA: TGTGCCAGCAGTCCCCCAATAGGACTAGCGGGAGTCGATGAGCAGTTCTTC. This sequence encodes CASSPPIGLAGVDEQFF.

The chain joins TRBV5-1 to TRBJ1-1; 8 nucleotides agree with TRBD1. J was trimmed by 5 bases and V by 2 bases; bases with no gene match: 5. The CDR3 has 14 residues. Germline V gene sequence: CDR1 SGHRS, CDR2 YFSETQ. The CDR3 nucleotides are TGCGCCAGCAGCTTTCAGGGGGACAGGACTGAAGCTTTCTTT. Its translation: CASSFQGDRTEAFF.

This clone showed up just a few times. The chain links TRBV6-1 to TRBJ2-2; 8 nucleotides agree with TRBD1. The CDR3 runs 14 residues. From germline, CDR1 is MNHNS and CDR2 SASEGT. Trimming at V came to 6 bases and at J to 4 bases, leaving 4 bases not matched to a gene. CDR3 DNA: TGTGCCAGCAGAAGGACAGGGAGCACCGGGGAGCTGTTTTTT. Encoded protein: CASRRTGSTGELFF.

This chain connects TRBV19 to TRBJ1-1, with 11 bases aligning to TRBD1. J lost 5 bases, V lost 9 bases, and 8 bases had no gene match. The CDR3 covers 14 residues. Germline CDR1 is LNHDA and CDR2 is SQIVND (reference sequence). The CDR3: CASRLGQGETEAFF. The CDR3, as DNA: TGTGCCAGCCGCTTGGGACAGGGGGAAACTGAAGCTTTCTTT. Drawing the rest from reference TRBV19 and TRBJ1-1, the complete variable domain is DGGITQSPKYLFRKEGQNVTLSCEQNLNHDAMYWYRQDPGQGLRLIYYSQIVNDFQKGDIAEGYSVSREKKESFPLTVTSAQKNPTAFYLCASRLGQGETEAFFGQGTRLTVV.

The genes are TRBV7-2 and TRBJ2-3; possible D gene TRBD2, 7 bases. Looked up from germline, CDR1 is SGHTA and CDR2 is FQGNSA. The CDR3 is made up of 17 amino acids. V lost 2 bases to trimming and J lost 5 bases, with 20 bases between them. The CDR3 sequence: CASSLFSRGGGLDTQYF. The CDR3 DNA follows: TGTGCCAGCAGCTTATTTTCGAGGGGAGGGGGATTAGATACGCAGTATTTT.

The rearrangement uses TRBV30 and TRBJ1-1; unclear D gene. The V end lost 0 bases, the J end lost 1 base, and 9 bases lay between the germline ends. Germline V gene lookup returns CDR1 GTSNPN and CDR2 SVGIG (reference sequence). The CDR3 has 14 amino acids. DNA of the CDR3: TGTGCCTGGAGTGTTGGTTGGAGGAACACTGAAGCTTTCTTT. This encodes CAWSVGWRNTEAFF. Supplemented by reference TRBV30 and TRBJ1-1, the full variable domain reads SQTIHQWPATLVQPVGSPLSLECTVEGTSNPNLYWYRQAAGRGLQLLFYSVGIGQISSEVPQNLSASRPQDRQFILSSKKLLLSDSGFYLCAWSVGWRNTEAFFGQGTRLTVV.

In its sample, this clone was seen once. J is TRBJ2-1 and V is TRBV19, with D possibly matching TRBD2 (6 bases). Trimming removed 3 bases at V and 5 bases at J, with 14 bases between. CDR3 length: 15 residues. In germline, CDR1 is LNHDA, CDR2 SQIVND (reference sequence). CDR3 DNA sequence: TGTGCCAGTAGTATCTCCGGGAGTAGCCACAATGAGCAGTTCTTC. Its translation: CASSISGSSHNEQFF.